This TCR beta chain appears in the sequencing data of a study of prognosis after radiotherapy for stage I lung cancer. Study-level background: Patients were enrolled between early 2018 and January 2019 (all with stage I non-small cell lung cancer). Squamous cell carcinoma was diagnosed in roughly seven patients and adenocarcinoma in around twelve.

Using two-round multiplex PCR, the authors amplified TCR beta CDR3 from genomic DNA. Primers were specific to each TRBV and TRBJ gene in first-round PCR. TCRdb re-derived calls from the multiplex PCR reads in MiXCR, one entry per CDR3 protein. The sample has some 27,000 distinct CDR3 sequences; 31% are singletons. Many counts were recorded for this clonotype. Its antigen remains unidentified. Points from the study as a whole: Counted unique TCR clones declined after stereotactic body radiation therapy (median around 10,000 versus 6,900). Determination of whether the expanded TCR clones were tumor-specific was not performed.

Trimming at V came to 6 bases and at J to 1 base, leaving 4 bases not matched to a gene. The CDR3 extends over 14 amino acids. The germline CDR1 and CDR2 sequences are SNHLY and FYNNEI. The source of this sequence is a donor older than 45 with non-small cell lung cancer. Sequenced here: PBMCs, sampled before or after stereotactic body radiation therapy (not recorded which). This chain uses TRBV2 with TRBJ1-1; TRBD1 matches at 8 bases. CDR3 nucleotides: TGTGCCAGCAGGCCCCAGGGGGCGAACACTGAAGCTTTCTTT. It specifies CASRPQGANTEAFF.